This T cell receptor beta chain is from a study of early T cells in non-severe SARS-CoV-2 infection. The V gene's germline CDR1 is MNHNY and CDR2 SVGAGI (reference sequence). Trimming left V 3 bases short and J 6 bases short, with 11 bases between. CDR3 length: 14 residues. TCRdb independently ran MiXCR on the 5' RACE reads; one entry per CDR3 protein. Seen here are about 110,000 distinct CDR3 sequences, 9.5% to 13% observed once, and the top ten hold less than 3.5%. This clonotype was picked up many times. Sequencing was done on a sample of whole blood. The chain has TRBV6-6 and TRBJ1-4, with D unresolved. The receptor was derived from an adult who was a healthcare worker with PCR-confirmed SARS-CoV-2 infection or an uninfected control (not recorded which). As DNA, the CDR3 is TGTGCCAGCAGTTATTGGAGGTTCTATGAAAAACTGTTTTTT. Amino acid sequence: CASSYWRFYEKLFF.